This T cell receptor (beta chain) was found in a study of T cells in localized non-small cell lung cancer. Whole-study findings and limits: Uninvolved adjacent lung showed peak T cell clonality, exceeding tumor. Adjacent lung had a median around 60 of the 100 largest tumor clones. Heterogeneity stays possible, as sequencing covered only one tumor region.

Profiled with immunoSEQ multiplex PCR; TCRdb holds only in-frame clones, not every one. The sample consists of fewer than 60,000 clones, approximately 80% of them appearing once. From germline, CDR1 is SGHAT and CDR2 FQNNGV. V lost 4 bases to trimming and J lost 6 bases, with 5 bases between them. CDR3 length: 11 amino acids. Concerning this clone: Antigen specificity is unknown.

The V and J genes are TRBV11-2 and TRBJ2-3, with D unclear. This clonotype was sampled from a female donor of 60 years or more with stage II squamous cell lung carcinoma. Specimen: peripheral blood, collected before any cancer treatment. As DNA, the CDR3 is TGTGCCAGCAGCTCCCGGGATACGCAGTATTTT. It specifies CASSSRDTQYF.